This T cell receptor beta chain was identified in a study of memory CD4+ T cells and cytomegalovirus serostatus. Whole-study context: Healthy Belgian adult donors included about nine CMV-positive and some 23 CMV-negative people. Study results and caveats: About two fifths of the roughly 150 known CMV-associated TCRbeta sequences appeared in CD4+ memory.

Study processing details: After removing out-of-frame reads, 2,204,828 distinct TCRbeta sequences remained. Generated by immunoSEQ multiplex PCR, the TCRdb table keeps only in-frame clones and is missing some. V, J and clone size reflect that table, while D and trimming were determined from the DNA. The profile shows more than 40,000 clones, over 65% of them singletons. A single count supports this clone. Its antigen is still unknown. Single viable CD3+CD4+CD8-CD45RO+ cells were sorted as the memory CD4+ T cells. Total CD4+ T cells were enriched by CD4 positive selection. Losses at the gene ends were 4 bases for V and 6 bases for J; bases not matched to a gene: 6. The germline V gene has CDR1 KGHSH and CDR2 LQKENI. The CDR3 totals 14 residues.

The chain couples TRBV18 to TRBJ2-4; 7 bases map to TRBD1. Specimen: memory CD4+ T cells from blood. The clonotype was recovered from an adult in good health and CMV-seronegative. The CDR3 protein is CASSLSTGRNIQYF. Written as DNA, the CDR3 is TGTGCCAGCTCACTCTCGACAGGGAGAAACATTCAGTACTTC.